Each of the 20 T cell receptor beta chains below was sequenced from the same sample in a study of identical twins. TCRdb re-called the 5' RACE reads with MiXCR, one entry per CDR3 protein. The table records around 370,000 distinct CDR3 sequences, 8.5% to 10% of them present only once. The sample comprised naive T cells sorted from blood. These receptors were obtained from a woman between 45 and 60 years old in good health.

This clonotype was found a few times. This chain links TRBV12-3 or TRBV12-4 with TRBJ2-5, with 11 bases matching TRBD2. After removal of 3 bases from V and 3 bases from J, the junction contained 3 bases not matched to a gene. The CDR3 has 15 amino acids. CDR3 residues: CASSLSSGGKETQYF. As DNA, the CDR3 is TGTGCCAGCAGTTTGTCTAGCGGGGGGAAAGAGACCCAGTACTTC.

The table lists this clonotype with a few counts. The chain joins TRBV25-1 to TRBJ2-1, with a weak D call TRBD2 (6 bases). Trimming cost V 4 bases and J 9 bases, with 16 bases left between them. The germline gives CDR1 MGHDK, CDR2 SYGVNS. The CDR3 contains 14 residues. CDR3 loop: CASSARPSEGEQFF. The CDR3, as DNA: TGTGCCAGCAGTGCCCGTCCTAGCGAAGGTGAGCAGTTCTTC.

The V call is TRBV29-1, the J call TRBJ1-3; D remains unclear. Per the germline V gene, CDR1 is SQVTM and CDR2 is ANQGSEA. The CDR3 length is 13 residues. V lost 7 bases and J 2 bases, leaving 12 bases between the germline ends. The CDR3 DNA reads TGCAGCGCCGGAACAGCTACTGGAAACACCATATATTTT. Translating gives CSAGTATGNTIYF.

In its sample, this clonotype was seen many times. The V and J genes are TRBV12-3 or TRBV12-4 and TRBJ2-2, with D tentatively TRBD1 (6 bases). V was pared by 6 bases and J by 7 bases, with 24 bases between. CDR3 length: 17 residues. The CDR3 sequence is CASSPKPQLTGLGELFF. The DNA for the CDR3 is TGTGCCAGCAGCCCAAAACCTCAATTAACAGGGCTCGGGGAGCTGTTTTTT.

Ten or more counts support this clonotype. V is TRBV12-3 or TRBV12-4 and J is TRBJ2-2; D possibly uses TRBD1 or TRBD2 (6 bases each). The V gene lost 5 bases and the J gene lost 5 bases, with 21 bases spanning the gap. The CDR3 extends over 17 amino acids. CDR3 region: CASSTFVGGRKTGELFF. CDR3 sequence (DNA): TGTGCCAGCAGTACCTTTGTGGGGGGCCGAAAAACCGGGGAGCTGTTTTTT.

The chain is built from TRBV12-3 or TRBV12-4 and TRBJ1-4, with D maybe TRBD1 (6 bases). Trimming removed 5 bases at V and 1 base at J, with 8 bases between. This CDR3 has 14 residues. Written as DNA, the CDR3 is TGTGCCAGCAGTCCGGGACAAACTAATGAAAAACTGTTTTTT. It codes for CASSPGQTNEKLFF.

The chain recombines TRBV5-5 with TRBJ2-1; the D gene is possibly TRBD1 (6 bases). The CDR3 spans 15 residues. CDR1 SGHKS and CDR2 YYEKEE come from the germline V gene (reference sequence). V shed 4 bases and J shed 7 bases, with 18 bases lying between them. The CDR3: CASSNVGTGSNEQFF. Here the CDR3 DNA reads TGTGCCAGCAGCAACGTGGGTACAGGGAGTAATGAGCAGTTCTTC. Variable domain in full (rest from reference TRBV5-5 and TRBJ2-1): DAGVTQSPTHLIKTRGQQVTLRCSPISGHKSVSWYQQVLGQGPQFIFQYYEKEERGRGNFPDRFSARQFPNYSSELNVNALLLGDSALYLCASSNVGTGSNEQFFGPGTRLTVL.

The genes are TRBV14 and TRBJ2-7; 9 positions match TRBD1. Germline loops: CDR1 SGHDN, CDR2 FVKESK. CDR3 length: 16 residues. V shed 2 bases and J 1 base; nucleotides not matched to a gene: 6. CDR3 sequence reads: CASSQRHGTGSYEQYV. The DNA of the CDR3 is TGTGCCAGCAGCCAAAGGCACGGGACAGGGTCCTACGAGCAGTACGTC.

This clonotype was found a few times. J is TRBJ2-1 and V is TRBV5-6, with D uncertain. Trimming removed 4 bases at V and 7 bases at J, with 12 bases between. The CDR3 has 13 amino acids. The germline gives CDR1 SGHDT, CDR2 YYEEEE. Here the CDR3 DNA reads TGTGCCAGCAGCCCGGTAATGAGAAATGAGCAGTTCTTC. Translated, it gives CASSPVMRNEQFF.

In its sample, this clonotype was seen many times. The genes are TRBV15 and TRBJ2-1, with TRBD1 matching 7 bases. The germline V gene encodes CDR1 LNHNV and CDR2 YYDKDF (reference sequence). The J segment lost 4 bases and the V segment lost 5 bases, leaving 2 bases of the junction unmatched. This CDR3 spans 13 amino acids. CDR3 sequence: CATSLDRYNEQFF. In DNA form, the CDR3 reads TGTGCCACCAGCCTGGACAGGTACAATGAGCAGTTCTTC.

This clonotype showed up many times. This chain connects TRBV5-1 to TRBJ1-2; weak D call: TRBD1 (6 bases). This CDR3 is built from 13 residues. Germline CDR1 SGHRS, CDR2 YFSETQ. V lost 4 bases and J lost 8, with 15 bases in between. The CDR3 DNA sequence: TGCGCCAGCAGCGAGGGACACCCAGGAGGCTACACCTTC. Translating gives CASSEGHPGGYTF.

The rearrangement links TRBV11-2 to TRBJ1-1, with a tentative D call TRBD1 (5 bases). The germline V and J ends were trimmed by 7 bases and 0 bases, with 15 bases remaining between them. The CDR3 consists of 15 residues. Germline V gene data show CDR1 as SGHAT and CDR2 as FQNNGV. CDR3 sequence reads: CASKTKGQLNTEAFF. The CDR3 bases are TGTGCCAGCAAAACGAAGGGGCAGTTGAACACTGAAGCTTTCTTT.

The rearrangement joins TRBV15 to TRBJ2-1; TRBD1 matches 7 bases. Trimming cost V 0 bases and J 3 bases; bases outside gene matches: 2. This CDR3 spans 15 amino acids. Germline CDR1 reads LNHNV; CDR2 reads YYDKDF (reference sequence). The CDR3 spells CATSRDQGVYNEQFF. CDR3 DNA: TGTGCCACCAGCAGAGATCAGGGGGTCTACAATGAGCAGTTCTTC.

The chain is built from TRBV11-2 and TRBJ1-4; D remains ambiguous. V gave up 4 bases and J gave up 5 bases, with 11 bases separating them. This CDR3 spans 14 amino acids. Looked up from germline, CDR1 is SGHAT and CDR2 is FQNNGV. CDR3 loop: CASSSRAKNEKLFF. The CDR3 bases are TGTGCCAGCAGCTCGCGGGCTAAGAATGAAAAACTGTTTTTT. The whole variable domain, remainder taken from reference TRBV11-2 and TRBJ1-4, is EAGVAQSPRYKIIEKRQSVAFWCNPISGHATLYWYQQILGQGPKLLIQFQNNGVVDDSQLPKDRFSAERLKGVDSTLKIQPAKLEDSAVYLCASSSRAKNEKLFFGSGTQLSVL.

The CDR3 loop reads CSVVGGGGNTGELFF. The CDR3 nucleotides read TGCAGCGTTGTTGGAGGGGGGGGGAACACCGGGGAGCTGTTTTTT. The V gene is TRBV29-1, the J gene TRBJ2-2; weak D call: TRBD2 (7 bases). This CDR3 has 15 amino acids. The V and J ends lost 4 bases and 1 base respectively, with 13 bases between them. Germline V gene sequence: CDR1 SQVTM, CDR2 ANQGSEA.

This clonotype was seen at least ten times. The J gene is TRBJ2-2, the V gene TRBV12-3 or TRBV12-4; perhaps TRBD1 as D (6 bases). With 4 bases removed from V and 3 bases from J, the gap between germline ends came to 9 bases. The CDR3 covers 14 residues. CDR3 in amino acids: CASSSTGYTGELFF. The CDR3 coding sequence is TGTGCCAGCAGTTCCACAGGGTACACCGGGGAGCTGTTTTTT.

The chain's CDR3 is CASGPGGGGTYNEQFF. DNA of the CDR3: TGCGCCAGCGGGCCGGGAGGGGGAGGCACCTACAATGAGCAGTTCTTC. The rearrangement uses TRBV5-1 and TRBJ2-1; 8 bases fit TRBD2. Germline-derived CDR1 and CDR2 are SGHRS and YFSETQ. This CDR3 is built from 16 residues. V was clipped by 7 bases and J by 2 bases; unmatched bases: 11.

The rearrangement joins TRBV20-1 to TRBJ2-5, with TRBD1 matching over 7 bases. CDR1 is DFQATT, CDR2 SNEGSKA, per germline (reference sequence). CDR3 length: 13 residues. With 1 base clipped from V and 5 bases from J, the junction kept 4 bases outside the gene matches. This CDR3 reads CSARGVQGETQYF. Written as DNA, the CDR3 is TGCAGTGCTAGAGGGGTACAGGGGGAGACCCAGTACTTC.

This clonotype was counted at least ten times. The rearrangement joins TRBV2 to TRBJ2-5; 8 bases are a match to TRBD2. CDR1 and CDR2 (germline): SNHLY, FYNNEI. Germline trimming cut 8 bases from V and 5 bases from J; bases unmatched to any gene: 10. The CDR3 runs 14 residues. The CDR3 is CASRPGRAWETQYF. DNA of the CDR3: TGTGCCAGCCGACCCGGGAGGGCATGGGAGACCCAGTACTTC.

J is TRBJ1-2 and V is TRBV6-2 or TRBV6-3, with a weak D call TRBD1 (6 bases). Trimming removed 5 bases from V and 7 bases from J, with 14 bases in between. The germline V gene encodes CDR1 MNHEY and CDR2 SVGEGT. This CDR3 region has 13 residues. The CDR3: CASSQQGASGYTF. The CDR3 DNA sequence: TGTGCCAGCAGTCAACAGGGCGCGAGTGGCTACACCTTC.